These T cell receptor beta chains were read from a single sample in a study of response to subunit inactivated influenza vaccine. One entry per CDR3 protein, called by TCRdb with MiXCR from the RT-PCR reads. The sample has 710,000 or so distinct CDR3 sequences; around 16% are singletons. Sequencing used PBMCs from blood, obtained 11 to 12 days after vaccination. The receptors were gathered from a man aged 50 or older who received an inactivated influenza vaccine. The CDR3 runs from the conserved cysteine through the conserved F or W. The D gene is left open where the match is weak. Size values are once, few and many counts, or a class for expanded clones, and some rows have none.

V	J	size	D	DNA	CDR3
TRBV20-1	TRBJ1-3	.	.	TGCAGTGCTTTGGGCTCCTCTGGAAACACCATATATTTT	CSALGSSGNTIYF
TRBV12-3/TRBV12-4	TRBJ1-1	many	.	TGTGCCAGCAGTCTAAACGCCATGAACACTGAAGCTTTCTTT	CASSLNAMNTEAFF
TRBV6-2/TRBV6-3	TRBJ2-1	.	TRBD2	TGTGCCAGCAGTTACCTTAGCGGGATTTACAATGAGCAGTTCTTC	CASSYLSGIYNEQFF
TRBV6-2/TRBV6-3	TRBJ2-3	.	.	TGTGCCAGCAGTTATGTTCGGGGGGCCAGCACAGATACGCAGTATTTT	CASSYVRGASTDTQYF
TRBV20-1	TRBJ2-1	few	.	TGCAGTGCTATCCTTGACGGGACATACAATGAGCAGTTCTTC	CSAILDGTYNEQFF
TRBV5-1	TRBJ2-1	.	.	TGCGCCAGCAGCTTGGGACCCGGCAAGCAGTTCTTC	CASSLGPGKQFF
TRBV9	TRBJ2-5	few	TRBD2	TGTGCCAGCAGCGGGGGACTAGCGGGTTTCCAAGAGACCCAGTACTTC	CASSGGLAGFQETQYF
TRBV3-1	TRBJ1-1	few	.	TGTGCCAGCAGCCAAGACCACGCTGAAGCTTTCTTT	CASSQDHAEAFF
TRBV7-3	TRBJ2-1	.	.	TGTGCCAGCAGCTTAAGCGGGGGACAGACCTACAATGAGCAGTTCTTC	CASSLSGGQTYNEQFF
TRBV6-2/TRBV6-3	TRBJ1-1	.	.	TGTGCCAGCAGTTACTTCATGAACACTGAAGCTTTCTTT	CASSYFMNTEAFF
TRBV4-2	TRBJ1-5	few	.	TGTGCCAGCAGCCAAGTACATAATAGCAATCAGCCCCAGCATTTT	CASSQVHNSNQPQHF
TRBV3-2	TRBJ2-1	many	.	TGTGCCAGCAGCCAAGATCGGCTAGCGGGGGGGCCTAAATCCCTAAATGAGCAGTTCTTC	CASSQDRLAGGPKSLNEQFF
TRBV7-9	TRBJ2-3	.	.	TGTGCAAGCGGCCCCTCGCGACGGACAATCACAGATACGCAGTATTTT	CASGPSRRTITDTQYF
TRBV20-1	TRBJ1-1	.	.	TGCAGTGCTGAGGGCCCGGGGGGGGCTGATATAGCAACTGAAGCTTTCTTT	CSAEGPGGADIATEAFF
TRBV11-3	TRBJ2-7	.	TRBD2	TGTGCCATGGACAGGGAACTAGCGGGAGGGATCTACGAGCAGTACTTC	CAMDRELAGGIYEQYF
TRBV6-5	TRBJ1-2	many	TRBD1	TGTGCCAGCAGTTCCGGGACAGGAGGCTATGGCTACACCTTC	CASSSGTGGYGYTF
TRBV5-1	TRBJ2-1	.	.	TGCGCCAGCAGGGTTCTAGGGGGCAATGAGCAGTTCTTC	CASRVLGGNEQFF
TRBV5-5	TRBJ2-3	.	TRBD2	TGTGCCAGCAGTAGGATAGCGGGGACCCGAGGAGCCACAGATACGCAGTATTTT	CASSRIAGTRGATDTQYF
TRBV12-3/TRBV12-4	TRBJ1-5	few	TRBD1	TGTGCCAGCAGTTTCCCATCCGGGACAGATAATAGCAATCAGCCCCAGCATTTT	CASSFPSGTDNSNQPQHF
TRBV29-1	TRBJ2-5	.	TRBD1	TGCAGCGTTGAAGGGACAGGGGGCGTGGAGACCCAGTACTTC	CSVEGTGGVETQYF
TRBV19	TRBJ2-1	.	TRBD2	TGTGCCAGTAGTGACGGGGGGAATGAGCAGTTCTTC	CASSDGGNEQFF
TRBV7-2	TRBJ2-6	.	.	TGTGCCAGCAGCTTCTTCCCCTCTGGGGCCAACGTCCTGACTTTC	CASSFFPSGANVLTF
TRBV5-6	TRBJ2-5	few	TRBD2	TGTGCCAGCAGCCCCTATAGCGGGAGGGCCATGGAGACCCAGTACTTC	CASSPYSGRAMETQYF
TRBV19	TRBJ2-2	once	.	TGTGCCAGTAGCCACACCACTCGGAACACCGGGGAGCTGTTTTTT	CASSHTTRNTGELFF
TRBV24-1	TRBJ2-2	many	.	TGTGCCACCAGTGGAGCAACAGGGTACACCGGGGAGCTGTTTTTT	CATSGATGYTGELFF
TRBV29-1	TRBJ2-1	few	.	TGCAGCGTTGGGGGTAGAATTGAGCAGTTCTTC	CSVGGRIEQFF
TRBV12-3/TRBV12-4	TRBJ1-2	few	.	TGTGCCAGCAGTTTTTTTTCAGGAAATGGCTACACCTTC	CASSFFSGNGYTF
TRBV20-1	TRBJ2-3	few	TRBD2	TGCAGTGCTACGCCGACTAGCGGGGGGTCCCACGTAGTGTATACGCAGTATTTT	CSATPTSGGSHVVYTQYF
TRBV24-1	TRBJ1-5	.	.	TGTGCCACCAGTGATTCGGGGGGGTCGGGACAGCCCCAGCATTTT	CATSDSGGSGQPQHF
TRBV7-6	TRBJ2-3	few	TRBD2	TGTGCCAGCAGCTTGAGGCGGGAGGGCACAGATACGCAGTATTTT	CASSLRREGTDTQYF
TRBV20-1	TRBJ1-1	medium-sized	.	TGCAGTGCTAGAGCGACTGAGGGGGTAGGCACTGAAGCTTTCTTT	CSARATEGVGTEAFF
TRBV20-1	TRBJ2-3	.	.	TGCAGTGCTAGAGCCAGTAGCACAGATACGCAGTATTTT	CSARASSTDTQYF
TRBV20-1	TRBJ2-5	.	.	TGCAGTGCTAGCGGGGACCACAGTGGGACCCAGTACTTC	CSASGDHSGTQYF
TRBV20-1	TRBJ2-1	.	TRBD1	TGCAGTGCTCCCGCACAGGGGGCAAATGAGCAGTTCTTC	CSAPAQGANEQFF
TRBV5-1	TRBJ2-5	many	.	TGCGCCAGCAGCCCGGGGGCGAGGGAGACCCAGTACTTC	CASSPGARETQYF
TRBV4-2	TRBJ1-2	.	.	TGTGCCAGCAGCCAACGGGGCAATAACTATGGCTACACCTTC	CASSQRGNNYGYTF
TRBV11-2	TRBJ2-5	.	.	TGTGCCAGCAGCTTGGTCTGGCTGGGGGGTACAGAGACCCAGTACTTC	CASSLVWLGGTETQYF
TRBV20-1	TRBJ2-1	many	.	TGCAGTGCTCTACCACTACAATTACGACTGGTCAATGAGCAGTTCTTC	CSALPLQLRLVNEQFF
TRBV4-2	TRBJ1-1	.	.	TGTGCCAGCAGCCAAGTCGGGTTGAACACTGAAGCTTTCTTT	CASSQVGLNTEAFF
TRBV6-1	TRBJ2-3	few	TRBD2	TGTGCCAGCAGTACGGGACTAGCAGGCAGTACGCAGTATTTT	CASSTGLAGSTQYF
TRBV30	TRBJ1-6	.	.	TGTGCCTGGGATCCGGGGAATTCACCCCTCCACTTT	CAWDPGNSPLHF